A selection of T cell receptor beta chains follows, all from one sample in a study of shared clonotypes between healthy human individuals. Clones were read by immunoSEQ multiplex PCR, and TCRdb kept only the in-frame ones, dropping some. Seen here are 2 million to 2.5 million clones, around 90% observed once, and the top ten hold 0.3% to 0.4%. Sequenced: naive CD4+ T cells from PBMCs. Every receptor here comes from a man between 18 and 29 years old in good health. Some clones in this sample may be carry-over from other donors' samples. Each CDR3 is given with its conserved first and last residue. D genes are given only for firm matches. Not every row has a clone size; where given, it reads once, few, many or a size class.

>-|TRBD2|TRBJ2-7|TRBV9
CASSVSGLAGEEQYF
TGTGCCAGCAGCGTATCTGGACTAGCGGGAGAAGAGCAGTACTTC
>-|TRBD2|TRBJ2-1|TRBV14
CASSQALAGRVVDEQFF
TGTGCCAGCAGCCAAGCGTTAGCGGGAAGGGTGGTCGATGAGCAGTTCTTC
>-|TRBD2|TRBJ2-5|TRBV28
CASTTSEQETQYF
TGTGCCAGCACTACTAGCGAGCAAGAGACCCAGTACTTC
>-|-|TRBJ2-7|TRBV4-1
CASSQASPATYEQYF
TGCGCCAGCAGCCAAGCCTCCCCAGCGACCTACGAGCAGTACTTC
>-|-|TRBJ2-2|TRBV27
CASSLRLQANTGELFF
TGTGCCAGCAGTTTAAGGTTGCAGGCGAACACCGGGGAGCTGTTTTTT
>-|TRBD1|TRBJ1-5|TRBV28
CASRSDRDYSNQPQHF
TGTGCCAGCAGAAGCGACAGGGACTATAGCAATCAGCCCCAGCATTTT
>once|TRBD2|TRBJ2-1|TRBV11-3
CASSFLTSGRPSRNEQFF
TGTGCCAGCAGCTTTCTGACTAGCGGGAGGCCGAGCCGCAATGAGCAGTTCTTC
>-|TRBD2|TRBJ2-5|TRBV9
CASSVGSGRGETQYF
TGTGCCAGCAGCGTGGGCAGCGGGAGGGGGGAGACCCAGTACTTC
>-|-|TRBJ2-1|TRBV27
CASRIDYYNEQFF
TGTGCCAGCAGGATAGACTACTACAATGAGCAGTTCTTC
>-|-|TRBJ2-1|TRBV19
CASRAAGRSIEFF
TGTGCCAGTAGGGCGGCGGGACGGTCCATAGAGTTCTTC
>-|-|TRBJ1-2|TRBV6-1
CASSEGTGYGYTF
TGTGCCAGCAGTGAAGGGACGGGATATGGCTACACCTTC
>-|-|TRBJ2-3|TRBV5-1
CASSLQLDTQYF
TGCGCCAGCAGCTTGCAATTGGATACGCAGTATTTT
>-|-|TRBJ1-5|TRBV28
CASSSRSGVDNQPQHF
TGTGCCAGCAGCAGCCGATCAGGGGTCGACAATCAGCCCCAGCATTTT
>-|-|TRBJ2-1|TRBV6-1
CASSESRQSGEQFF
TGTGCCAGCAGTGAATCACGTCAATCTGGTGAGCAGTTCTTC
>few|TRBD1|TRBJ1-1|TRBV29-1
CSVDPGTGLKAFF
TGCAGCGTAGACCCCGGGACAGGATTGAAGGCTTTCTTT
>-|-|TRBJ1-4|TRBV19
CASSIREGEKLFF
TGTGCCAGTAGTATACGGGAGGGGGAAAAACTGTTTTTT